This passage covers 10 T cell receptor beta chains from one sample sequenced in a study of blood T cell repertoires in COVID-19. The method was immunoSEQ multiplex PCR; TCRdb's version includes in-frame clones alone and lacks a portion of them. The sample yields under 400,000 clones, about 87% seen once. The specimen sequenced was PBMCs or T cells enriched from blood (not recorded which). Receptors originate from a man between 35 and 55 years old in a cohort exposed to, infected with or recovered from COVID-19 (not recorded which).

DNA of the CDR3: TGTGCCTGGAACTCTGGTTCCTACAATGAGCAGTTCTTC. It translates to CAWNSGSYNEQFF. This chain links TRBV30 with TRBJ2-1, with D unresolved. V was trimmed by 4 bases and J by 1 base, leaving 8 bases between them. Per germline, CDR1 GTSNPN and CDR2 SVGIG (reference sequence). The CDR3 is 13 amino acids. Full variable domain (rest looked up from reference TRBV30 and TRBJ2-1): SQTIHQWPATLVQPVGSPLSLECTVEGTSNPNLYWYRQAAGRGLQLLFYSVGIGQISSEVPQNLSASRPQDRQFILSSKKLLLSDSGFYLCAWNSGSYNEQFFGPGTRLTVL.

This CDR3 reads CASSTYGRQETQYF. The CDR3 nucleotides are TGTGCCAGCAGCACCTATGGGAGACAAGAGACCCAGTACTTC. This chain links TRBV7-2 with TRBJ2-5; tentative D call: TRBD2 (5 bases). This CDR3 spans 14 amino acids. Germline CDR1 and CDR2: SGHTA and FQGNSA. Trimming stripped 5 bases from V and 2 bases from J, with 12 bases between.

This clone has only one observation. This chain links TRBV10-3 with TRBJ2-3; TRBD2 matches 11 bases. J gave up 0 bases and V 10 bases, and 15 bases lay outside the gene matches. The CDR3 is 18 residues long. The germline V gene encodes CDR1 ENHRY and CDR2 SYGVKD. The chain's CDR3 is CATRNLAGGPWSTDTQYF. CDR3 nucleotides: TGTGCCACACGAAACCTAGCGGGAGGACCGTGGAGCACAGATACGCAGTATTTT.

DNA of the CDR3: TGTGCCAGCAGCTATCCGACTAGCGGGAGCTACGAGCAGTACTTC. Its translation: CASSYPTSGSYEQYF. The chain links TRBV7-8 to TRBJ2-7, with 12 bases matching TRBD2. The J segment lost 3 bases and the V segment lost 4 bases, leaving 4 bases of the junction unmatched. Germline values: CDR1 SGHVS, CDR2 FQNEAQ. This CDR3 has 15 amino acids.

This chain joins TRBV2 and TRBJ1-2; 8 bases line up with TRBD1. This CDR3 has 16 residues. With V trimmed by 5 bases and J by 3 bases, 11 bases remained unmatched. CDR1 is SNHLY and CDR2 is FYNNEI in the germline V gene. The CDR3 bases are TGTGCCAGCAGTCTGAACCTGGACAGGGCCTACTATGGCTACACCTTC. As protein: CASSLNLDRAYYGYTF. Complete variable domain (other parts from reference TRBV2 and TRBJ1-2): EPEVTQTPSHQVTQMGQEVILRCVPISNHLYFYWYRQILGQKVEFLVSFYNNEISEKSEIFDDQFSVERPDGSNFTLKIRSTKLEDSAMYFCASSLNLDRAYYGYTFGSGTRLTVV.

This clone showed up just a few times. The genes are TRBV15 and TRBJ2-7; D not certain. The ends were cut back, 0 bases at V and 6 bases at J, with 9 bases in the middle. This CDR3 is 13 amino acids long. Per the germline V gene, CDR1 is LNHNV and CDR2 is YYDKDF (reference sequence). The CDR3 bases are TGTGCCACCAGCAGAGATCGAGTTTCCGAGCAGTACTTC. This gives the protein CATSRDRVSEQYF.

With regard to this clone: Other DNA sequences of this sample code for an identical CDR3. This chain links TRBV5-1 with TRBJ2-1, with D unresolved. V was pared by 5 bases and J by 5 bases, with 5 bases between. Germline CDR1 and CDR2: SGHRS and YFSETQ. The CDR3 is 11 amino acids. CDR3 sequence: CASSYNNEQFF. CDR3 DNA sequence: TGCGCCAGCAGTTATAACAATGAGCAGTTCTTC.

This clone showed up just once. The chain is built from TRBV19 and TRBJ1-1; the match to TRBD1 covers 7 bases. V shed 3 bases, J shed 7 bases, and the junction held 5 bases outside the gene matches. From germline, CDR1 is LNHDA and CDR2 SQIVND (reference sequence). The CDR3 extends over 13 amino acids. CDR3 coding DNA: TGTGCCAGTAGTATGGACAGGAGTATTGAAGCTTTCTTT. This codes for CASSMDRSIEAFF.

V gene TRBV15 combines with J gene TRBJ1-5; D not certain. V was shortened by 6 bases and J by 2 bases, with 5 bases between the two germline ends. The CDR3 sequence is 12 residues long. CDR1 is LNHNV, CDR2 YYDKDF, per germline (reference sequence). Written as DNA, the CDR3 is TGTGCCACCAGTATAGGCAATCAGCCCCAGCATTTT. Translation gives CATSIGNQPQHF.

The chain has TRBV30 and TRBJ2-7, with a tentative D call TRBD2 (6 bases). CDR1 is GTSNPN and CDR2 is SVGIG in the germline V gene (reference sequence). The CDR3 loop spans 13 amino acids. V shed 2 bases and J shed 2 bases, with 10 bases lying between them. The CDR3 sequence: CAWSTTGAYEQYF. CDR3 nucleotide sequence: TGTGCCTGGAGTACGACGGGGGCCTACGAGCAGTACTTC.